Sequencing of this T cell receptor beta chain was carried out in a study of human T cells and chemical hapten exposure. Study-wide points: Significantly greater numbers of large CDR3 similarity clusters came from expanded TCRs than from controls. PT1 expanded TCR counts and patch test score correlated positively.

This clonotype has just a few counts. The antigen is unknown. Germline V gene data show CDR1 as SNHLY and CDR2 as FYNNEI. The CDR3 is 16 amino acids. Trimming shortened V by 4 bases and J by 0 bases, and 13 bases separated the two germline ends. Time point here: patch test 2, 6 weeks after DPC sensitization. Stated treatment: therapeutic diphenylcyclopropenone sensitization with weekly scalp DPC. Blood draws came first, before each patch test. As the library was built, unique molecular identifiers were attached to individual cDNA molecules. TCRdb passed the RACE reads through MiXCR, listing each CDR3 protein once. The table records 69,000 or so distinct CDR3 sequences, about 9.3% of them present only once.

The TCR was taken from a woman between 45 and 65 years old with alopecia areata. Some clones in this sample may be carry-over from other donors' samples. The material was whole blood, obtained in connection with sensitization to the hapten diphenylcyclopropenone (DPC). This sequence joins TRBV2 and TRBJ1-3; D is perhaps TRBD1 (6 bases). The CDR3 region has the DNA TGTGCCAGCAGTGCCGACAGGTTCTTCTCTGGAAACACCATATATTTT. Encoded protein: CASSADRFFSGNTIYF.